There are a few counts of the clone carrying this T cell receptor (beta chain). Antigen: not known. The data originate from a study of vaccination and CD4 T cells after COVID-19. Across the whole study: Six male and four female convalescents took part, two of them Hispanic. Broader study findings: The study sampled relatively few convalescent patients and omitted early post-infection timepoints.

Trimming left V 2 bases short and J 2 bases short, with 16 bases between. Germline V lookup: CDR1 DFQATT, CDR2 SNEGSKA (reference sequence). The CDR3 loop spans 16 amino acids. At the Johns Hopkins FTIC core, DNA taken from cultured CD4+ T cells was sequenced by way of the Oncomine TCR Beta short-read assay. TCRdb called the PCR reads again in MiXCR, with one record for every CDR3 protein. The sample consists of about 15,000 distinct CDR3 sequences, over 45% of them appearing once. This sample's time point: late sampling 161 to 241 days after vaccination in a few convalescent patients. Described treatment: approximately 10-day PBMC culture with coronavirus spike peptide pools or control peptides (ViraFEST assay). After expanding antigen-specific T cells with peptide pools, ViraFEST sequenced their TCRs.

This chain links TRBV20-1 with TRBJ1-5; D unclear. This clonotype was sampled from a human donor who had recovered from COVID-19. Sequenced material: CD4+ T cells from blood, cultured in vitro, taken about 7 months after SARS-CoV-2 vaccination. The CDR3 nucleotides read TGCAGTGCTAGATATCCCGGTCCCTCGGGCAATCAGCCCCAGCATTTT. This translates into CSARYPGPSGNQPQHF.